This T cell receptor beta chain was sequenced for a study of cytomegalovirus exposure and HLA in healthy donors. Turning to the study itself: From 170 million or so T cells, an earlier analysis saw some 120 million unique TCR beta sequences. Inside one of the first data releases sat roughly 80 million unique TCRs taken from HLA-typed donors. Findings of the study overall: Later, TCR association rates were found to vary by HLA locus, highest for DRB1 and lowest for HLA-C. A later analysis linked 15,000 to 20,000 TCR beta sequences to HLA alleles at 0.05 false discovery rate.

As for this clone: The antigen is undetermined.

PCR primers comprised 60 Vbeta and 13 Jbeta primers. The table came from immunoSEQ multiplex PCR; TCRdb's copy has only in-frame clones and leaves some out. The table records some 140,000 clones, about 61% of them present only once. The TCR was taken from a woman in her forties in good health and CMV-seronegative. The material sequenced was PBMCs.

CDR3 in amino acids: CASSLEQNEKLFF. CDR3 coding DNA: TGTGCCAGCAGCTTGGAACAGAATGAAAAACTGTTTTTT. The V gene is TRBV5-4, the J gene TRBJ1-4, with no clear D. Trimming took off 0 bases at V and 5 bases at J, with 5 bases between the two ends. CDR3 length equals 13 residues. In germline, CDR1 is SGHNT, CDR2 YYREEE (reference sequence). The whole variable domain, remainder taken from reference TRBV5-4 and TRBJ1-4, is ETGVTQSPTHLIKTRGQQVTLRCSSQSGHNTVSWYQQALGQGPQFIFQYYREEENGRGNFPPRFSGLQFPNYSSELNVNALELDDSALYLCASSLEQNEKLFFGSGTQLSVL.